One and the same sample provided the 21 T cell receptor beta chains below, sequenced in a study of cytomegalovirus exposure and HLA in healthy donors. 60 Vbeta and 13 Jbeta primers were used in PCR. Using immunoSEQ multiplex PCR, the repertoire was profiled, and TCRdb retains in-frame clones only, with some absent. The sample contains nearly 110,000 clones, 65% to 90% of which appear only once. The sequenced material came from PBMCs. The receptors stem from a man between 45 and 60 years old in good health and CMV-seronegative.

This chain joins TRBV27 and TRBJ1-1; D might be TRBD1 (6 bases). This CDR3 has 14 residues. V was shortened by 3 bases and J by 0 bases, with 8 bases between the two germline ends. From germline, CDR1 is MNHEY and CDR2 SMNVEV (reference sequence). The CDR3 nucleotides read TGTGCCAGCAGTTTCGGACAGTTGAACACTGAAGCTTTCTTT. This gives the protein CASSFGQLNTEAFF.

This clone was counted only a few times. The chain carries TRBV5-1 and TRBJ2-2, with 8 nucleotides matching TRBD2. The CDR3 is made up of 17 amino acids. Germline-derived CDR1 and CDR2 are SGHRS and YFSETQ. The V gene end was trimmed by 0 bases and the J gene end by 1 base; junction bases not matched to a gene: 5. CDR3 nucleotide sequence: TGCGCCAGCAGCTTGGGGTCTCTAGCGGGGAACACCGGGGAGCTGTTTTTT. Amino acids: CASSLGSLAGNTGELFF.

The chain uses TRBV6-1 and TRBJ2-3, with TRBD1 identical over 8 bases. V was clipped by 8 bases and J by 1 base; unmatched bases: 5. Looked up from germline, CDR1 is MNHNS and CDR2 is SASEGT. CDR3 length: 14 amino acids. Here the CDR3 reads CASSLDRGTDTQYF. The CDR3 nucleotides are TGTGCCAGCTCCCTGGACAGGGGCACAGATACGCAGTATTTT.

The chain joins TRBV5-6 to TRBJ2-5, with TRBD1 as a possible D gene (5 bases). CDR1 is SGHDT, CDR2 YYEEEE, per germline. This CDR3 is built from 17 residues. The V end lost 4 bases, the J end lost 1 base, and 20 bases lay between the germline ends. DNA for the CDR3: TGTGCCAGCAGCATTCTCCAGACAGATTACTCCCAAGAGACCCAGTACTTC. Its translation is CASSILQTDYSQETQYF.

In this sample, this clone turned up once. The chain joins TRBV28 to TRBJ2-5; 9 nucleotides align to TRBD2. J gave up 1 base and V 6 bases, and 9 bases lay outside the gene matches. Germline values: CDR1 MDHEN, CDR2 SYDVKM. The CDR3 covers 16 residues. The CDR3 nucleotides are TGTGCCAGCAGCCGCGGGTCTAGCGGGGTCCAAGAGACCCAGTACTTC. This gives the protein CASSRGSSGVQETQYF. Drawing the rest from reference TRBV28 and TRBJ2-5, the complete variable domain is DVKVTQSSRYLVKRTGEKVFLECVQDMDHENMFWYRQDPGLGLRLIYFSYDVKMKEKGDIPEGYSVSREKKERFSLILESASTNQTSMYLCASSRGSSGVQETQYFGPGTRLLVL.

The chain combines TRBV7-2 with TRBJ1-5, with a possible D match to TRBD1 (6 bases). CDR1 is SGHTA, CDR2 FQGNSA, per germline. This CDR3 region has 15 residues. Trimming stripped 7 bases from V and 1 base from J, with 14 bases between. DNA for the CDR3: TGTGCCAGCACCCCACAGGGCAACAGCAATCAGCCCCAGCATTTT. Translated, it gives CASTPQGNSNQPQHF. The entire variable domain, with the rest obtained from reference TRBV7-2 and TRBJ1-5, is as follows: GAGVSQSPSNKVTEKGKDVELRCDPISGHTALYWYRQSLGQGLEFLIYFQGNSAPDKSGLPSDRFSAERTGGSVSTLTIQRTQQEDSAVYLCASTPQGNSNQPQHFGDGTRLSIL.

The rearrangement links TRBV5-1 to TRBJ1-2; 9 bases align to TRBD1. CDR1 and CDR2 from the germline V gene are SGHRS and YFSETQ. The CDR3 is 15 amino acids. After removal of 0 bases from V and 0 bases from J, the junction contained 0 bases not matched to a gene. CDR3 protein: CASSLGDRANYGYTF. CDR3 coding DNA: TGCGCCAGCAGCTTGGGGGACAGGGCTAACTATGGCTACACCTTC.

The gene calls are TRBV7-9 and TRBJ1-2; perhaps TRBD1 as D (5 bases). CDR1 and CDR2 (germline): SEHNR, FQNEAQ (reference sequence). The length of the CDR3 is 17 residues. The V gene lost 2 bases and the J gene lost 4 bases, with 20 bases spanning the gap. The CDR3 region is CASSLSVEAWGVYGYTF. The CDR3 DNA reads TGTGCCAGCAGCTTATCGGTGGAGGCGTGGGGGGTCTATGGCTACACCTTC.

The V call is TRBV7-9, the J call TRBJ2-5; 8 bases agree with TRBD1. The CDR3 has 14 residues. Per the germline V gene, CDR1 is SEHNR and CDR2 is FQNEAQ (reference sequence). The ends lost 5 bases at V and 5 bases at J; junction bases unmatched: 7. CDR3 in amino acids: CASSPGTGYETQYF. Here the CDR3 DNA reads TGTGCCAGCAGCCCCGGGACAGGTTACGAGACCCAGTACTTC.

V is TRBV27 and J is TRBJ1-1; D uncertain. Between the trimmed V and J ends, which lost 4 bases and 0 bases, there was a span of 15 bases. Germline V gene sequence: CDR1 MNHEY, CDR2 SMNVEV (reference sequence). The CDR3 totals 16 residues. The CDR3, as DNA: TGTGCCAGCAGTTCGAGGAGCGCTCGGATGAACACTGAAGCTTTCTTT. Translated, it gives CASSSRSARMNTEAFF.

The chain is built from TRBV9 and TRBJ1-1, with TRBD1 matching 7 bases. CDR3 length equals 15 residues. Germline trimming cut 3 bases from V and 4 bases from J; bases unmatched to any gene: 9. CDR1 is SGDLS, CDR2 YYNGEE, per germline. This chain's CDR3 is CASSADRVPLTEAFF. CDR3 bases: TGTGCCAGCAGCGCTGACAGGGTCCCCCTCACTGAAGCTTTCTTT.

J is TRBJ2-6 and V is TRBV18, with TRBD1 matching over 9 bases. CDR1 KGHSH and CDR2 LQKENI come from the germline V gene. The CDR3 loop spans 17 amino acids. The V and J ends lost 3 bases and 0 bases, in that order; junction bases with no gene match: 3. CDR3: CASSPGTGNSGANVLTF. In nucleotides, the CDR3 is TGTGCCAGCTCACCCGGGACAGGGAACTCTGGGGCCAACGTCCTGACTTTC.

V usage is TRBV18 and J usage is TRBJ2-1; D is perhaps TRBD2 (6 bases). The CDR3 loop spans 16 amino acids. Germline loops: CDR1 KGHSH, CDR2 LQKENI. Trimming cost V 6 bases and J 5 bases, with 20 bases left between them. CDR3 loop: CASSGGWGTSHNEQFF. CDR3 nucleotide sequence: TGTGCCAGCTCCGGGGGTTGGGGGACCTCTCACAATGAGCAGTTCTTC.

The chain joins TRBV7-3 to TRBJ2-1, with D possibly TRBD2 on 5 matching bases. The V end was cut by 5 bases, the J end by 0 bases, with 14 bases between. The length of the CDR3 is 16 residues. CDR1 and CDR2 (germline): SGHTA, FQGTGA. Here the CDR3 DNA reads TGTGCCAGCAGCCCCACCGGGGAGAGCTCCTACAATGAGCAGTTCTTC. Translation gives CASSPTGESSYNEQFF.

The chain recombines TRBV7-2 with TRBJ1-2, with 8 bases identical to TRBD1. From germline, CDR1 is SGHTA and CDR2 FQGNSA. V dropped 5 bases and J dropped 4; count of bases not matched to a gene: 9. The CDR3 is made up of 15 amino acids. This CDR3 reads CASSILGQGAYGYTF. As DNA, the CDR3 is TGTGCCAGCAGCATCCTAGGACAGGGTGCCTATGGCTACACCTTC.

The chain couples TRBV11-2 to TRBJ2-2, with D possibly being TRBD1 (6 bases). The CDR3 spans 15 residues. Germline-derived CDR1 and CDR2 are SGHAT and FQNNGV. V dropped 4 bases and J dropped 2 bases, with 11 bases sitting between them. The CDR3 here is CASSSSGHNTGELFF. The CDR3 nucleotides read TGTGCCAGCAGCTCCTCGGGACACAACACCGGGGAGCTGTTTTTT.

Comments on this clone: The junction differs from germline at one of its ends, possibly a read error. The chain joins TRBV19 to TRBJ2-1, with 9 nucleotides matching TRBD1. Germline assignment: CDR1 LNHDA and CDR2 SQIVND (reference sequence). CDR3 length equals 14 residues. CDR3 loop: CASATGGFVNGQFF. The CDR3 bases are TGTGCCAGTGCAACAGGGGGCTTCGTTAATGGGCAGTTCTTC.

This clone was seen only a few times. This sequence joins TRBV5-1 and TRBJ1-4; possibly TRBD1 for D (6 bases). CDR1 SGHRS and CDR2 YFSETQ come from the germline V gene. The germline V and J ends were trimmed by 4 bases and 3 bases, with 13 bases remaining between them. The CDR3 runs to 15 residues. The CDR3 is CASSQTGPPNEKLFF. CDR3 nucleotides: TGCGCCAGCAGCCAAACAGGGCCTCCTAATGAAAAACTGTTTTTT.

The chain carries TRBV5-1 and TRBJ1-1; no reliable D call. The V gene's germline CDR1 is SGHRS and CDR2 YFSETQ. This CDR3 contains 13 residues. Trimming pared 7 bases from V and 3 bases from J, leaving 13 bases between. CDR3 nucleotides: TGCGCCAGCGCGGCAGCACCAGACACTGAAGCTTTCTTT. Protein product: CASAAAPDTEAFF. The whole variable domain, filled in from reference TRBV5-1 and TRBJ1-1, reads KAGVTQTPRYLIKTRGQQVTLSCSPISGHRSVSWYQQTPGQGLQFLFEYFSETQRNKGNFPGRFSGRQFSNSRSEMNVSTLELGDSALYLCASAAAPDTEAFFGQGTRLTVV.

V gene TRBV30 combines with J gene TRBJ1-3; D remains ambiguous. CDR1 GTSNPN and CDR2 SVGIG come from the germline V gene (reference sequence). CDR3 length: 12 residues. V was shortened by 2 bases and J by 4 bases, with 6 bases between the two germline ends. The chain's CDR3 is CAWSLFGNTIYF. The CDR3 nucleotides are TGTGCCTGGAGTCTTTTCGGAAACACCATATATTTT.

The CDR3 is CASSPRDGGSRPLHF. Here the CDR3 DNA reads TGTGCCAGTAGTCCCCGGGACGGGGGATCCAGACCCCTCCACTTT. The genes are TRBV19 and TRBJ1-6; a weak D match, TRBD1 (5 bases). Germline-derived CDR1 and CDR2 are LNHDA and SQIVND (reference sequence). V was cut by 5 bases and J by 12 bases, with 20 bases left in between. The CDR3 extends over 15 amino acids.